The 29 T cell receptor beta chains below all came from one sample that was sequenced in a study of CD8 T cells in ankylosing spondylitis. The study's findings and limits: Characteristic of ankylosing spondylitis blood, it appeared, was a TCR beta motif comprising roughly eight highly homologous variants.

TCRdb re-derived calls from the 5' RACE reads in MiXCR, one entry per CDR3 protein. The sample lists fewer than 750,000 distinct CDR3 sequences; around 19% were seen once. Antigens for these TCRs are unknown. The sequencing sample was made of blood, either unsorted or a sorted T cell fraction (not recorded which). The source of these receptors is a male donor with ankylosing spondylitis.

The genes are TRBV5-1 and TRBJ2-1, with 15 bases fitting TRBD2. The CDR3 has 16 residues. Germline CDR1 and CDR2: SGHRS and YFSETQ. The junction had 7 bases not matched to a gene; V was cut back by 0 bases and J by 12 bases. The CDR3 sequence: CASSLARTSGRAVQFF. The CDR3 DNA reads TGCGCCAGCAGCTTGGCCCGGACTAGCGGGAGGGCGGTGCAGTTCTTC. Supplemented by reference TRBV5-1 and TRBJ2-1, the full variable domain reads KAGVTQTPRYLIKTRGQQVTLSCSPISGHRSVSWYQQTPGQGLQFLFEYFSETQRNKGNFPGRFSGRQFSNSRSEMNVSTLELGDSALYLCASSLARTSGRAVQFFGPGTRLTVL.

For the CDR3, the DNA is TGTGCCACCACCGGGACTAGAGGACAAGAGACCCAGTACTTC. As protein: CATTGTRGQETQYF. The chain has TRBV7-2 and TRBJ2-5, with TRBD2 matching 8 bases. The CDR3 is 14 amino acids. The ends lost 10 bases at V and 2 bases at J; junction bases unmatched: 9. Germline V gives CDR1 SGHTA, CDR2 FQGNSA.

In this sample, this clonotype turned up a few times. The chain carries TRBV6-1 and TRBJ2-1; no reliable D call. Trimming took off 0 bases at V and 8 bases at J, with 11 bases between the two ends. The germline gives CDR1 MNHNS, CDR2 SASEGT. The CDR3 contains 14 residues. The CDR3 DNA is TGTGCCAGCAGTGAAGCGAGAAACGGCTATGAGCAGTTCTTC. Protein: CASSEARNGYEQFF.

The chain joins TRBV9 to TRBJ2-1, with 7 bases matching TRBD2. With 4 bases clipped from V and 8 bases from J, the junction kept 6 bases outside the gene matches. Looked up from germline, CDR1 is SGDLS and CDR2 is YYNGEE. This CDR3 contains 13 residues. DNA of the CDR3: TGTGCCAGCAGCCTACAGACTAGCCATGAGCAGTTCTTC. This encodes CASSLQTSHEQFF.

This chain joins TRBV20-1 and TRBJ2-3; TRBD2 matches 7 bases. From germline, CDR1 is DFQATT and CDR2 SNEGSKA (reference sequence). The V and J ends lost 6 bases and 0 bases, in that order; junction bases with no gene match: 6. This CDR3 comprises 14 residues. Here the CDR3 DNA reads TGCAGTGCGACAACTAGCGAGAGCACAGATACGCAGTATTTT. This sequence encodes CSATTSESTDTQYF.

The V and J genes are TRBV7-9 and TRBJ2-7, with D maybe TRBD1 (6 bases). The CDR3 totals 14 residues. V gave up 4 bases and J gave up 2 bases, with 12 bases separating them. Germline V CDR1 and CDR2: SEHNR, FQNEAQ (reference sequence). The CDR3 DNA follows: TGTGCCAGCAGCTCCCCGACAGGCCCCTACGAGCAGTACTTC. Amino acids: CASSSPTGPYEQYF.

J is TRBJ1-2 and V is TRBV5-1, with 10 nucleotides matching TRBD1. Germline CDR1 SGHRS, CDR2 YFSETQ. The CDR3 consists of 15 residues. J gave up 4 bases and V 5 bases, and 8 bases lay outside the gene matches. CDR3 loop: CASRPGTGASYGYTF. The CDR3 DNA reads as TGCGCCAGCAGACCCGGGACAGGGGCGAGCTATGGCTACACCTTC.

The chain employs TRBV29-1 and TRBJ2-2, with a weak D call TRBD2 (6 bases). The CDR3 consists of 13 residues. Trimming took off 8 bases at V and 5 bases at J, with 15 bases between the two ends. CDR1 is SQVTM, CDR2 ANQGSEA, per germline. The CDR3 protein is CSLGSEQTGELFF. The CDR3 DNA reads as TGCAGCCTCGGGAGTGAGCAGACCGGGGAGCTGTTTTTT.

This clonotype was seen a single time. The rearrangement links TRBV7-7 to TRBJ2-2, with 12 positions matching TRBD2. Germline CDR1 is SSHAT and CDR2 is FNYEAQ (reference sequence). This CDR3 comprises 18 residues. J gave up 5 bases and V 5 bases, and 12 bases lay outside the gene matches. The CDR3 DNA is TGTGCCAGCAGCGCCCGTGACCTAGCGGGAGGGAGGACCGGGGAGCTGTTTTTT. Amino acids: CASSARDLAGGRTGELFF.

This clonotype was counted a few times. V and J are TRBV7-9 and TRBJ2-4, with a possible D match to TRBD1 (6 bases). This CDR3 comprises 17 residues. Trimming took 0 bases from V and 0 from J, leaving 12 bases between them. The V gene's germline CDR1 is SEHNR and CDR2 FQNEAQ (reference sequence). CDR3 DNA sequence: TGTGCCAGCAGCTTAGCGGTAGGGGGATTAGCCAAAAACATTCAGTACTTC. Translation: CASSLAVGGLAKNIQYF.

This clonotype was detected only a few times. J is TRBJ1-2 and V is TRBV20-1; D gene ambiguous. Trimming cost V 6 bases and J 7 bases, with 21 bases left between them. CDR3 length: 14 residues. CDR1 and CDR2 from the germline V gene are DFQATT and SNEGSKA (reference sequence). In DNA form, the CDR3 reads TGCAGTGCCCGGTCCCCCTCCCCTTCCCTTGGCTACACCTTC. The encoded protein is CSARSPSPSLGYTF.

This rearrangement joins TRBV3-1 to TRBJ1-3; 10 bases map to TRBD1. CDR1 and CDR2 (germline): LGHDT, YNNKEL (reference sequence). The J segment lost 3 bases and the V segment lost 0 bases, leaving 2 bases of the junction unmatched. The CDR3 sequence is 16 residues long. The chain's CDR3 is CASSQDDRGLGNTIYF. For the CDR3, the DNA is TGTGCCAGCAGCCAAGACGACAGGGGGCTTGGAAACACCATATATTTT.

The chain employs TRBV27 and TRBJ2-1; 12 bases map to TRBD1. V was clipped by 7 bases and J by 10 bases; unmatched bases: 11. The germline V gene has CDR1 MNHEY and CDR2 SMNVEV (reference sequence). The CDR3 is 15 residues long. CDR3 protein: CASTRGTGGLREQFF. The DNA of the CDR3 is TGTGCCAGCACTCGGGGGACAGGGGGCCTCCGGGAGCAGTTCTTC.

V gene TRBV5-1 combines with J gene TRBJ2-7, with 9 bases fitting TRBD1. V shed 0 bases and J 1 base; nucleotides not matched to a gene: 5. This CDR3 region has 16 residues. Germline loops: CDR1 SGHRS, CDR2 YFSETQ. The CDR3 DNA follows: TGCGCCAGCAGCTTGGGACCGACAGGGGGTTCCTACGAGCAGTACTTC. It yields the protein CASSLGPTGGSYEQYF.

This clonotype was recorded many times. This chain links TRBV29-1 with TRBJ2-1, with 9 bases lining up with TRBD1. The V gene's germline CDR1 is SQVTM and CDR2 ANQGSEA. The CDR3 runs 14 residues. Germline trimming cut 3 bases from V and 8 bases from J; bases unmatched to any gene: 8. The CDR3 sequence is CSVEGRGQGHEQFF. The CDR3 DNA reads as TGCAGCGTTGAGGGCCGGGGACAGGGTCATGAGCAGTTCTTC.

This sequence joins TRBV20-1 and TRBJ1-1; TRBD1 might be the D (6 bases). Trimming left V 5 bases short and J 4 bases short, with 14 bases between. CDR1 is DFQATT, CDR2 SNEGSKA, per germline (reference sequence). The CDR3 contains 13 residues. CDR3: CSAYRAQSTEAFF. The CDR3 region has the DNA TGCAGTGCTTACAGGGCTCAGAGCACTGAAGCTTTCTTT.

The sample holds a few counts of this clonotype. The chain is built from TRBV25-1 and TRBJ2-7; TRBD2 matches 12 bases. CDR1 and CDR2 (germline): MGHDK, SYGVNS. This CDR3 comprises 15 residues. With 5 bases clipped from V and 4 bases from J, the junction kept 6 bases outside the gene matches. This CDR3 is CASSSRLAGEYEQYF. The CDR3 DNA is TGTGCCAGCAGTTCTAGACTAGCGGGAGAGTACGAGCAGTACTTC.

This chain links TRBV20-1 with TRBJ2-5; D not certain. V dropped 5 bases and J dropped 0 bases, with 1 base sitting between them. In germline, CDR1 is DFQATT, CDR2 SNEGSKA (reference sequence). The length of the CDR3 is 10 residues. The CDR3 spells CSAHQETQYF. Here the CDR3 DNA reads TGCAGTGCTCACCAAGAGACCCAGTACTTC.

This clonotype was counted only a few times. This chain connects TRBV11-2 to TRBJ2-7; 7 bases are a match to TRBD2. V trimming: 5 bases; J trimming: 2 bases; junction bases outside the gene matches: 6. The CDR3 has 14 residues. CDR1 is SGHAT and CDR2 is FQNNGV in the germline V gene. The CDR3 nucleotides read TGTGCCAGCAGCCGGTCTAGCGGAACCTACGAGCAGTACTTC. It codes for CASSRSSGTYEQYF.

The chain has TRBV6-1 and TRBJ2-1; 10 bases are shared with TRBD2. The V gene end was trimmed by 3 bases and the J gene end by 4 bases; junction bases not matched to a gene: 9. This CDR3 is built from 17 residues. Germline V gives CDR1 MNHNS, CDR2 SASEGT. CDR3 sequence reads: CASSDRSSGSLYNEQFF. The CDR3 DNA follows: TGTGCCAGCAGTGACAGGTCTAGCGGGAGTCTGTACAATGAGCAGTTCTTC.

The chain couples TRBV24-1 to TRBJ1-4; the D gene is possibly TRBD1 (6 bases). Germline V lookup: CDR1 KGHDR, CDR2 SFDVKD. The V and J ends lost 1 base and 8 bases respectively, with 28 bases between them. This CDR3 contains 20 residues. The CDR3, as DNA: TGTGCCACCAGTGATTTCGTCGCTGTCGGGGGGGCAGGGATGATCGAAAAACTGTTTTTT. This encodes CATSDFVAVGGAGMIEKLFF.

This clonotype has ten or more counts. The chain employs TRBV12-3 or TRBV12-4 and TRBJ1-5; 8 nucleotides line up with TRBD1. The junction had 3 bases not matched to a gene; V was cut back by 6 bases and J by 5 bases. This CDR3 has 13 amino acids. The CDR3 here is CASSDRGDQPQHF. DNA for the CDR3: TGTGCCAGCAGCGACAGGGGAGATCAGCCCCAGCATTTT.

CDR3 residues: CASSQEDRVNSPLHF. The CDR3 region has the DNA TGTGCCAGCAGCCAAGAAGACAGGGTTAATTCACCCCTCCACTTT. J is TRBJ1-6 and V is TRBV3-1, with TRBD1 matching over 7 bases. V gave up 0 bases and J gave up 6 bases; unmatched junction bases: 2. Germline V lookup: CDR1 LGHDT, CDR2 YNNKEL (reference sequence). The CDR3 has 15 amino acids. The entire variable domain, with the rest obtained from reference TRBV3-1 and TRBJ1-6, is as follows: DTAVSQTPKYLVTQMGNDKSIKCEQNLGHDTMYWYKQDSKKFLKIMFSYNNKELIINETVPNRFSPKSPDKAHLNLHINSLELGDSAVYFCASSQEDRVNSPLHFGNGTRLTVT.

A few counts support this clonotype. V and J are TRBV9 and TRBJ2-2; D uncertain. The CDR3 is 14 amino acids. V was clipped by 1 base and J by 3 bases, with 7 bases between them. CDR1 is SGDLS and CDR2 is YYNGEE in the germline V gene. The CDR3 loop reads CASSVFLDTGELFF. CDR3 bases: TGTGCCAGCAGCGTATTTTTGGACACCGGGGAGCTGTTTTTT.

At least ten counts were recorded for this clonotype. The junction does not match germline at one end; this may be a read error. The V gene is TRBV7-9, the J gene TRBJ2-7; 11 positions agree with TRBD1. The germline gives CDR1 SEHNR, CDR2 FQNEAQ (reference sequence). The CDR3 totals 14 residues. CDR3: CASSKGTGGTLGDF. In DNA form, the CDR3 reads TGTGCCAGCAGCAAAGGGACAGGGGGTACTCTCGGGGACTTC.

The chain has TRBV7-9 and TRBJ2-7; a weak D match, TRBD1 (6 bases). Trimming took off 5 bases at V and 1 base at J, with 12 bases between the two ends. This CDR3 contains 14 residues. From germline, CDR1 is SEHNR and CDR2 FQNEAQ (reference sequence). CDR3 DNA: TGTGCCAGCAGCGGAGAGGGGGAATCCTACGAGCAGTACTTC. This codes for CASSGEGESYEQYF.

This clonotype was seen ten or more times. V usage is TRBV4-1 and J usage is TRBJ1-2; a possible D gene is TRBD1 (5 bases). Germline V gives CDR1 MGHRA, CDR2 YSYEKL. Trimming cost V 6 bases and J 4 bases, with 18 bases left between them. CDR3 length: 15 amino acids. This CDR3 is CASSLSLGGGYGYTF. Written as DNA, the CDR3 is TGCGCCAGCAGTCTAAGCCTCGGGGGAGGCTATGGCTACACCTTC.

This chain connects TRBV5-1 to TRBJ2-3, with a tentative D call TRBD2 (5 bases). Looked up from germline, CDR1 is SGHRS and CDR2 is YFSETQ. The CDR3 runs to 16 residues. V was pared by 5 bases and J by 0 bases, with 16 bases between. In nucleotides, the CDR3 is TGCGCCAGCAGAGAGGCAGCGGTTTCTAGCACAGATACGCAGTATTTT. This encodes CASREAAVSSTDTQYF.

The chain recombines TRBV21-1 with TRBJ1-2; the table's D gene call, TRBD1, was not cross checked with the DNA. TRBV21-1 is marked as a pseudogene. This CDR3 is 17 amino acids long. The CDR3 sequence is CASSKVAGGGSAYGYTF. The CDR3 DNA follows: TGTGCCAGCAGCAAAGTGGCAGGGGGCGGTTCGGCGTATGGCTACACCTTC.